This T cell receptor beta chain was sequenced in a study of CD8 T cells in ankylosing spondylitis. V was shortened by 1 base and J by 5 bases, with 9 bases between the two germline ends. Germline V lookup: CDR1 SGHNT, CDR2 YYREEE (reference sequence). CDR3 length equals 13 residues. This clonotype was detected ten times or more. What it binds is not known. With molecular barcodes, quantitative 5'-RACE was used to make the TCR beta libraries. A single record per CDR3 protein comes from TCRdb applying MiXCR to the 5' RACE reads. The data show 450,000 to 550,000 distinct CDR3 sequences, with roughly 5.2% seen just once and around 3.4% held by the top ten. Study observations and caveats: Significantly higher representation of disease-linked clones was reported for matched ankylosing spondylitis synovial fluid. Among TCR beta sequences, a motif of under ten highly homologous variants appeared characteristic of ankylosing spondylitis blood.

The chain links TRBV5-4 to TRBJ2-5; D remains unclear. The source material was blood, either unsorted or a sorted T cell fraction (not recorded which). This clonotype originated in a male donor with ankylosing spondylitis. CDR3 residues: CASSLRAMETQYF. CDR3 DNA sequence: TGTGCCAGCAGCTTGCGGGCGATGGAGACCCAGTACTTC.